The clone carrying this T cell receptor beta chain was detected once. Clones were sequenced by immunoSEQ multiplex PCR, and TCRdb holds only the in-frame ones, with some missing. The table includes tens of thousands of clones, about 91% detected once. V was trimmed by 4 bases and J by 2 bases, leaving 12 bases between them. This CDR3 has 14 residues. Germline V gene sequence: CDR1 SGHTA, CDR2 FQGNSA. The record originates from a study of OX40 agonist ivuxolimab in advanced cancers. This sequence joins TRBV7-2 and TRBJ2-7; D unclear. Sequencing was performed on CD4+ or CD8+ T cells sorted from blood, taken in a trial of the OX40 agonist ivuxolimab. The source is an adult with an advanced solid tumor such as melanoma, head and neck, liver or kidney cancer. Here the CDR3 reads CASSSPFGTYEQYF. The CDR3 DNA reads TGTGCCAGCAGCTCCCCATTCGGTACCTACGAGCAGTACTTC.